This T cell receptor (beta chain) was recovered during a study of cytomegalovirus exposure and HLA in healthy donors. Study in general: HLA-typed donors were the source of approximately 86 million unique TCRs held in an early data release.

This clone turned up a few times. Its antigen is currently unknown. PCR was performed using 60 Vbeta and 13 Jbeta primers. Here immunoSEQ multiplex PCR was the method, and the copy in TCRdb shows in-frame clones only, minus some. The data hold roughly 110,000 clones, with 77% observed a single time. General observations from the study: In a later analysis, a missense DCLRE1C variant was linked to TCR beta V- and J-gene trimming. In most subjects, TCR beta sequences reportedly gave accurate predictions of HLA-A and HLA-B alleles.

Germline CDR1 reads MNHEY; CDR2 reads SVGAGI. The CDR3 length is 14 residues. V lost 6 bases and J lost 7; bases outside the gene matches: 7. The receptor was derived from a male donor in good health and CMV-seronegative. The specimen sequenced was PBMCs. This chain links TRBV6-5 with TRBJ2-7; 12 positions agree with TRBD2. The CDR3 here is CASSRTSGTGEQYF. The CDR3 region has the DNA TGTGCCAGCAGCAGGACTAGCGGGACGGGGGAGCAGTACTTC.